This TCR beta chain was sequenced in a study of T cells in Graves' hyperthyroidism and ophthalmopathy (dated by TCRdb to the late 2010s). Describing the broader study: Peripheral blood was sampled at the time of initial diagnosis, prior to any treatment. Prospective prediction of ophthalmopathy was tested in an independent validation cohort consisting of about 19 hyperthyroidism patients and approximately 16 patients who later progressed to ophthalmopathy. For training and testing, the 100 or so patients in the discovery cohort were randomly divided in a 7:3 ratio. A discovery cohort of around 100 patients, about 43 with Graves' ophthalmopathy and approximately 55 with stable Graves' hyperthyroidism, was used to find distinguishing TCR V-J signatures. Following sampling, methimazole starting at 30 mg daily was given to hyperthyroidism patients, and high-dose intravenous methylprednisolone was given to ophthalmopathy patients. TCR Vbeta CDR3 sequencing of around 130 peripheral blood samples (about 45 ophthalmopathy, under 80 hyperthyroidism and around 17 progressor patients) is reported in the paper. The study also compared thyroid tissue and blood T-cell repertoires from about six Graves' hyperthyroidism patients. Results the study describes overall, beyond this receptor: In validation, the model predicted progression to ophthalmopathy with 60% to 71% sensitivity and roughly 72% specificity, a median of approximately 6.7 months before onset. Sample size was not statistically predetermined, and investigators were not blinded to group allocation. In cross-validation, a model built on a 13 V-J signature told ophthalmopathy apart from stable hyperthyroidism with 87.88% sensitivity and about 81% specificity, and in testing the same model reached 80%/75%. Blood samples also contained most of the expanded thyroid clonotypes (frequency above 0.001), which suggests that blood repertoires may reflect thyroid immune responses.

Comment on this clonotype: Its antigen is still unknown. This may be a read error: a much more frequent sequence differs by one nucleotide. The conserved phenylalanine or tryptophan normally closing the CDR3 is absent here, so this likely arose from a read error.

Stable Graves' hyperthyroidism was defined as the absence of progression to ophthalmopathy over 18 months of follow-up. The hyperthyroidism patients were between 18 and 65 years old and newly diagnosed, with a disease duration of less than 2 months. The study excluded patients with uncontrolled infections, other autoimmune diseases, pregnancy or lactation. Diagnoses were based on clinical symptoms, serum thyroxine and TRAb, thyroid ultrasound and orbital computed tomography. PBMCs were separated from roughly 10 ml of fresh peripheral blood using Ficoll-Paque density gradient centrifugation. Trizol reagent was used to extract total RNA, and RNA quality was then checked on an Agilent 2100 Bioanalyzer. The CDR3 spans 15 amino acids, including both terminal residues. CDR3 DNA is the only sequence kept; it has 45 bases, read in frame from the first base. V loses 4 bases at its end and J loses 4 bases; junction bases beyond the gene matches: 9. Looking up the germline V gene (reference sequence) yields CDR1 LGHDT and CDR2 YNNKEL.

Amplification of TCR beta CDR3 regions was carried out from RNA transcripts. A first-round RT-PCR of the TCR CDR3 used the HTBI primer set with the Qiagen OneStep RT-PCR kit. Libraries were constructed in a second round of multiplex PCR, after which size selection and purification were performed. Sequencing of the libraries was done on an Illumina HiSeq2000 using paired-end 100 bp reads. On the study's bioinformatics: SOAPnuke was used to process the raw data, removing reads that contained adapters or uncalled bases, had a mean Phred below 15, or lacked an exact match to the constant primer or identifier. COPE v1.2.5 was used to merge high-quality paired reads, and clonotypes were defined as unique nucleotide sequences. MiTCR v1.1 was used to align the clonotypes against IMGT TRBV, TRBD and TRBJ reference segments. Analysis was restricted to V-J combinations with a frequency above 0.0001, which covered roughly 99% of repertoires. The TCS score was defined as the ratio of F50 (clonal expansion) to E x V (chaos), calculated using BLOSUM62-based TCRdist between CDR3 peptides within each V-J. Welch's t-statistics and random forest reduced 450 to 600 V-J features to 13, which were used in a naive Bayes classifier (R e1071). TCRdb trimmed the raw reads at Q25, called clones with MiXCR and kept productive beta chains. Rows matching on CDR3 protein sequence are summarized as one entry with the most common DNA and genes. TCRdb assigned the V and J calls; the authors' analysis was not used. Recorded for this sample are 350,000 to 400,000 distinct CDR3 sequences; roughly 19% of them occurred a single time. The biggest ten clones account for 3.7% of the sample.

The V and J genes are TRBV3-1 and TRBJ1-1; 7 bases in between match TRBD1. Sequenced material: blood. The sequence was obtained from a woman under 30 with Graves' hyperthyroidism. The DNA reads as follows: TGTGCCAGCAGCCGATCGACAGGGAGAGGCACTGAAGCTTTCCTT. This translates into CASSRSTGRGTEAFL.